This T cell receptor (beta chain) was captured by sequencing in a study of T-cell memory formation after mild COVID-19. Overall study context: Largely donor-specific sequence clusters came from two donors.

Employing constant-segment primers, 5'RACE generated TCR alpha and TCR beta cDNA libraries bearing sample barcodes and UMIs. Each CDR3 protein gets one entry after TCRdb re-called the 5' RACE reads with MiXCR. The data hold 260,000 or so distinct CDR3 sequences, with around 15% observed a single time. In regard to this clonotype: Its antigen is as yet unknown.

With 2 bases removed from V and 9 bases from J, the gap between germline ends came to 9 bases. The CDR3 has 12 residues. CDR1 is MNHEY and CDR2 is SVGAGI in the germline V gene. General observations from the study: The study detected some responding clones in pre-infection memory, suggesting cross-reactive memory joined. While clones contracting from day 15 to 85 were balanced between CD4 and CD8, later expanders leaned CD4+.

The sequencing input was PBMCs or a T cell subset sorted from them (not recorded which). The TCR was taken from a man between 18 and 29 years old who had mild COVID-19 (a few samples of this study predate the infection). Cell type and time point are not known. The chain combines TRBV6-5 with TRBJ2-3; the D gene could be TRBD1 or TRBD2 (5 bases each). The CDR3 DNA follows: TGTGCCAGCAGTTACGGGGGAAGGACGCAGTATTTT. Translating gives CASSYGGRTQYF.